This paragraph reports one T cell receptor (beta chain). The sample originates from a study of T-cell reconstitution after alpha-beta-depleted transplantation in children. V was pared by 3 bases and J by 3 bases, with 5 bases of the junction left unmatched. Germline lookup yields CDR1 WNHNN and CDR2 SYGVQD (reference sequence). The CDR3 consists of 18 residues. Library preparation (for TCRbeta) was performed with unique molecular identifiers. TCRdb ran MiXCR on the PCR reads and lists one entry per CDR3 protein. The repertoire has hundreds of thousands of distinct CDR3 sequences, around 15% of them found once; the top ten carry about 32%.

This chain joins TRBV10-1 and TRBJ2-1, with 16 bases fitting TRBD2. This receptor was identified in a boy younger than two who had a stem cell transplant for Wiskott-Aldrich syndrome, so the T cells may come from the graft donor. The sequencing here drew on PBMCs, mostly from graft donor cells, taken 360 days after TCRalphabeta/CD19-depleted stem cell transplant. The CDR3 loop is CASSDLGTSGGDYNEQFF. The CDR3 DNA reads TGCGCCAGCAGTGACCTTGGGACTAGCGGGGGGGACTACAATGAGCAGTTCTTC.